Here is one TCR beta chain with its context. Its antigen is still unknown. The data are from a study of cytomegalovirus exposure and HLA in healthy donors. Notes on the study in general: Reports state that TCR beta sequences accurately predicted most subjects' HLA-A and HLA-B alleles. Sequencing likely produced, as an artifact, a cluster of highly shared sequence variants.

CDR1 and CDR2 (germline): SNHLY, FYNNEI. Trimming left V 6 bases short and J 8 bases short, with 16 bases between. There are 13 residues in the CDR3. Use of 60 Vbeta and 13 Jbeta primers characterized the PCR. Here immunoSEQ multiplex PCR was the method, and the copy in TCRdb shows in-frame clones only, minus some. The sample consists of 130,000 to 150,000 clones, 80% to 90% of them appearing once. The receptor was isolated from a boy aged 2 to 10 in good health and CMV-seronegative. Sequenced input: PBMCs. J is TRBJ1-1 and V is TRBV2; a weak D match, TRBD1 (6 bases). The CDR3 DNA follows: TGTGCCAGCAGCCAGGAGGGGGGGACGGAAGCTTTCTTT. Translating gives CASSQEGGTEAFF.